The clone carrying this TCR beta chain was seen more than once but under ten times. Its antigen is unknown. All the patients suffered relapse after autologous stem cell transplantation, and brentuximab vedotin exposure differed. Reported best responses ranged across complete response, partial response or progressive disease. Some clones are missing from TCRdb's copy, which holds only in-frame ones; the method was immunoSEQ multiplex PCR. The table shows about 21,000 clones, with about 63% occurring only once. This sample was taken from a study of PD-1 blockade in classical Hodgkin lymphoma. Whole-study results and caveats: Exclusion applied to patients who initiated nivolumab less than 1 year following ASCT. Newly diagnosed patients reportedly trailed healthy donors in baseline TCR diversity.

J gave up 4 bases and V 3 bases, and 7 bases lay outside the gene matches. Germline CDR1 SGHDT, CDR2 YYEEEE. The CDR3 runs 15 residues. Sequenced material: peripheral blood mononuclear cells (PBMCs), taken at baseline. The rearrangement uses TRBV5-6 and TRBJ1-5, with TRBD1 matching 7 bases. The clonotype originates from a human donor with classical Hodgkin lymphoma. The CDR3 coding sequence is TGTGCCAGCAGCTGGGGACAGTCCAAAAATCAGCCCCAGCATTTT. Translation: CASSWGQSKNQPQHF.